This TCR beta chain is drawn from a study of radiotherapy plus CTLA-4 blockade in lung cancer. The overall study: The study recorded objective responses in about 18% of patients and disease control in approximately 31%. Study-wide points: Reported findings show early blood T cell clone dynamics, with interferon-beta, best predicted response. Clones derived from tumor TCRs expanded in blood after radiotherapy plus ipilimumab.

In the case of this clone: No antigen is known for it.

The CDR3 has 16 amino acids. CDR1 and CDR2 from the germline V gene are SGHTA and FQGNSA. Trimming took 0 bases from V and 5 from J; bases not matched to a gene: 4. Patients in the study, people with chemo-refractory metastatic non-small-cell lung cancer, received focal radiation plus ipilimumab CTLA-4 blockade. Measured with immunoSEQ multiplex PCR; TCRdb has only the in-frame clones, and not every one. The sample lists some 35,000 clones, 75% to 90% seen once, with about 5.3% in the top ten. This receptor was obtained from a human donor with non-small cell lung cancer who had stable disease on radiotherapy plus ipilimumab. V usage is TRBV7-2 and J usage is TRBJ2-5; 12 bases fit TRBD2. The sequences come from peripheral blood, collected from a patient treated with radiotherapy plus ipilimumab. The CDR3 region is CASSLARTSGKETQYF. DNA for the CDR3: TGTGCCAGCAGCTTAGCCCGGACTAGCGGGAAGGAGACCCAGTACTTC.